This TCR beta chain was sequenced in a study of blood T cell repertoires in COVID-19. Turning to the study itself: Italy, Spain and the United States were the sources of the convalescent and acute COVID-19 samples. The cDNA or gDNA used as material had been derived from T cells, B-cell-depleted T cells, or PBMCs.

The J segment lost 1 base and the V segment lost 1 base, leaving 12 bases of the junction unmatched. CDR1 is MGHRA and CDR2 is YSYEKL in the germline V gene. This CDR3 region has 20 residues. This clone was counted a single time. Per the authors' pipeline: Cell counts per sample came from amplifying reference gene primers. Some clones are missing from TCRdb's copy, which holds only in-frame ones; the method was immunoSEQ multiplex PCR. V and J calls and clone size are as listed in that table; D and trimming were resolved from the DNA. This sample has 150,000 to 200,000 clones, with around 85% found just once.

The V and J genes are TRBV4-1 and TRBJ1-5; 11 nucleotides line up with TRBD1. This sequence originates from a man over 45 with active or convalescent COVID-19. Specimen: peripheral blood. CDR3 amino acids: CASSQGPGQGDLYSNQPQHF. The CDR3 DNA sequence: TGCGCCAGCAGCCAAGGGCCGGGACAGGGGGATTTGTACAGCAATCAGCCCCAGCATTTT.